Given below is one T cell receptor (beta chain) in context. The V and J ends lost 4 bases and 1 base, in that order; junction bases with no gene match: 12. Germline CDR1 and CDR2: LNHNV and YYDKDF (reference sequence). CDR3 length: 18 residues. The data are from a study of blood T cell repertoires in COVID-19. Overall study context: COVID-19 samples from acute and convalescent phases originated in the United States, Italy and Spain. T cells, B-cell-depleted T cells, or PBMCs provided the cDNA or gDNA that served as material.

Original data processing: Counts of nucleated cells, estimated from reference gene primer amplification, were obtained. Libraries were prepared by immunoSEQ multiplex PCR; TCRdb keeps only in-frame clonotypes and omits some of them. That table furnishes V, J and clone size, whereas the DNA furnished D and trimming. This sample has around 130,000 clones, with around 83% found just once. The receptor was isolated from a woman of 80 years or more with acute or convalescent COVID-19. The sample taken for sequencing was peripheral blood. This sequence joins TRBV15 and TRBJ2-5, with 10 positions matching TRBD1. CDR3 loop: CATSTLGQGLTGQETQYF. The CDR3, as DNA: TGTGCCACCAGCACGTTGGGACAGGGGTTGACGGGCCAAGAGACCCAGTACTTC.